What follows are 22 T cell receptor beta chains derived from one specimen sequenced in a study of CD8 T cells in Susac syndrome. Reverse transcription used roughly 0.45 to 1 ug RNA and random hexamers. MiXCR, applied by TCRdb to the immunoSEQ multiplex PCR reads, yields one record per CDR3 protein. The sample contains about 180,000 distinct CDR3 sequences, about 95% of which appear only once. Sequencing was carried out using CD4+ T cells from PBMCs. The origin of the receptors is a human donor with Susac syndrome.

The chain carries TRBV20-1 and TRBJ2-7; tentatively, D is TRBD2 (5 bases). This CDR3 region has 13 residues. Trimming removed 6 bases at V and 0 bases at J, with 12 bases between. Germline V gene sequence: CDR1 DFQATT, CDR2 SNEGSKA (reference sequence). Written as DNA, the CDR3 is TGCAGTGCGATAGCGCCTAGCTCCTACGAGCAGTACTTC. It codes for CSAIAPSSYEQYF.

The rearrangement joins TRBV6-5 to TRBJ2-7; 9 bases align to TRBD1. This CDR3 is 17 amino acids long. J was trimmed by 9 bases and V by 0 bases; bases with no gene match: 15. Germline CDR1 MNHEY, CDR2 SVGAGI. CDR3 protein: CASSYSMVRDREPGQYF. The CDR3 DNA reads TGTGCCAGCAGTTACTCGATGGTACGGGACAGGGAACCAGGGCAGTACTTC.

A note on this clonotype: Germline and junction disagree at one end, which may indicate a read error. The chain combines TRBV7-2 with TRBJ2-1; 14 nucleotides agree with TRBD2. CDR1 and CDR2 from the germline V gene are SGHTA and FQGNSA. The CDR3 totals 15 residues. This chain's CDR3 is CASSSVGTSGSIFLF. Written as DNA, the CDR3 is TGTGCCAGCAGCTCCGTGGGGACTAGCGGGAGTATTTTCCTCTTC. The variable domain in full, completed from reference TRBV7-2 and TRBJ2-1, reads GAGVSQSPSNKVTEKGKDVELRCDPISGHTALYWYRQSLGQGLEFLIYFQGNSAPDKSGLPSDRFSAERTGGSVSTLTIQRTQQEDSAVYLCASSSVGTSGSIFLFGPGTRLTVL.

The rearrangement joins TRBV7-2 to TRBJ1-1; no reliable D call. V was clipped by 0 bases and J by 1 base, with 6 bases between them. This CDR3 is 14 amino acids long. Germline V gene sequence: CDR1 SGHTA, CDR2 FQGNSA. DNA of the CDR3: TGTGCCAGCAGCTTAGCCCACAGGAACACTGAAGCTTTCTTT. Translated: CASSLAHRNTEAFF.

J is TRBJ1-1 and V is TRBV29-1, with 7 bases lining up with TRBD1. Trimming removed 5 bases from V and 5 bases from J; junction bases left unmatched: 2. CDR1 and CDR2 from the germline V gene are SQVTM and ANQGSEA. CDR3 length: 11 residues. As DNA, the CDR3 is TGCAGCGTTCACAGGGGAACTGAAGCTTTCTTT. Translated: CSVHRGTEAFF.

The V gene is TRBV12-3 or TRBV12-4, the J gene TRBJ2-5, with TRBD1 matching over 12 bases. The CDR3 consists of 15 residues. V was clipped by 7 bases and J by 4 bases; unmatched bases: 7. CDR3 in amino acids: CASTAGTGGGETQYF. In DNA, the CDR3 is TGTGCCAGCACCGCCGGGACAGGGGGCGGAGAGACCCAGTACTTC.

CDR3 amino acids: CASRGTGNSNQPQHF. In DNA, the CDR3 is TGTGCCAGCAGGGGGACAGGTAATAGCAATCAGCCCCAGCATTTT. The rearrangement joins TRBV12-3 or TRBV12-4 to TRBJ1-5; 8 bases align to TRBD1. V lost 6 bases, J lost 0 bases, and 4 bases stayed unmatched. The CDR3 sequence is 15 residues long.

The chain recombines TRBV21-1 with TRBJ1-1. TRBV21-1 has pseudogene status. The CDR3 runs to 15 residues. The chain's CDR3 is CASSKGGVGNTEAFF. Written as DNA, the CDR3 is TGTGCCAGCAGCAAAGGCGGGGTTGGGAACACTGAAGCTTTCTTT.

The J gene is TRBJ1-1, the V gene TRBV7-6; 7 bases agree with TRBD1. Germline trimming cut 0 bases from V and 2 bases from J; bases unmatched to any gene: 9. The CDR3 is 17 amino acids. Germline-derived CDR1 and CDR2 are SGHVS and FNYEAQ. The CDR3 region has the DNA TGTGCCAGCAGCTTAGCCCCCGGGACAGTACCCAACACTGAAGCTTTCTTT. Translated: CASSLAPGTVPNTEAFF.

The V call is TRBV28, the J call TRBJ2-1; tentatively, D is TRBD1 or TRBD2 (6 bases each). V was shortened by 4 bases and J by 5 bases, with 9 bases between the two germline ends. Germline V gene data show CDR1 as MDHEN and CDR2 as SYDVKM. The CDR3 is 13 amino acids. The DNA for the CDR3 is TGTGCCAGCAGTTATGGGGGGCACAATGAGCAGTTCTTC. This translates into CASSYGGHNEQFF.

CDR3 DNA: TGCGCCAGCAGCTTGACTAGCTTAAGCTACGAGCAGTACTTC. As protein: CASSLTSLSYEQYF. The gene calls are TRBV5-1 and TRBJ2-7; D is possibly TRBD2 (6 bases). The germline V and J ends were trimmed by 1 base and 3 bases, with 11 bases remaining between them. Germline CDR1 is SGHRS and CDR2 is YFSETQ. The CDR3 consists of 14 residues.

This clonotype was observed a single time. The chain combines TRBV29-1 with TRBJ2-7; D tentatively fits TRBD1 or TRBD2 (5 bases each). Trimming removed 1 base from V and 4 bases from J, with 26 bases in between. The germline gives CDR1 SQVTM, CDR2 ANQGSEA. The CDR3 runs 18 residues. CDR3 amino acids: CSVEARGGEVGLRYEQYF. In nucleotides, the CDR3 is TGCAGCGTTGAAGCCCGTGGGGGAGAAGTAGGGCTCCGATACGAGCAGTACTTC.

The V gene is TRBV5-6, the J gene TRBJ2-3; tentative D call: TRBD2 (6 bases). Germline V gene sequence: CDR1 SGHDT, CDR2 YYEEEE. V was clipped by 4 bases and J by 2 bases, with 8 bases between them. The CDR3 is made up of 13 amino acids. The CDR3 DNA is TGTGCCAGCAGCGCGGACTACACAGATACGCAGTATTTT. It specifies CASSADYTDTQYF. Filled out from reference TRBV5-6 and TRBJ2-3, the complete variable domain reads DAGVTQSPTHLIKTRGQQVTLRCSPKSGHDTVSWYQQALGQGPQFIFQYYEEEERQRGNFPDRFSGHQFPNYSSELNVNALLLGDSALYLCASSADYTDTQYFGPGTRLTVL.

This chain joins TRBV30 and TRBJ1-6; D unclear. Trimming left V 4 bases short and J 2 bases short, with 9 bases between. CDR1 and CDR2 (germline): GTSNPN, SVGIG (reference sequence). The CDR3 is made up of 14 amino acids. Here the CDR3 reads CAWNPLAYNSPLHF. CDR3 nucleotide sequence: TGTGCCTGGAACCCTTTGGCCTATAATTCACCCCTCCACTTT.

The J gene is TRBJ2-7, the V gene TRBV7-8; D not resolved. V dropped 1 base and J dropped 1 base, with 11 bases sitting between them. Germline V gene data show CDR1 as SGHVS and CDR2 as FQNEAQ. The CDR3 has 15 amino acids. CDR3 bases: TGTGCCAGCAGCTTAGTGGCAGCACTTTCCTACGAGCAGTACTTC. The encoded protein is CASSLVAALSYEQYF.

The genes are TRBV2 and TRBJ1-2; TRBD1 might be the D (5 bases). Germline loops: CDR1 SNHLY, CDR2 FYNNEI. The V end lost 7 bases, the J end lost 3 bases, and 21 bases lay between the germline ends. CDR3 size: 16 residues. The DNA for the CDR3 is TGTGCCAGCATCCCGGGGGAGGGAAGATGGCACTATGGCTACACCTTC. Its translation is CASIPGEGRWHYGYTF.

The chain links TRBV11-2 to TRBJ2-6, with a possible D match to TRBD1 (5 bases). The CDR3 is 21 residues long. Germline V gene sequence: CDR1 SGHAT, CDR2 FQNNGV. The V end was cut by 5 bases, the J end by 0 bases, with 26 bases between. The DNA for the CDR3 is TGTGCCAGCAGCCCACGATGGGGTGACAGACGGAAAACCTCTGGGGCCAACGTCCTGACTTTC. Translation gives CASSPRWGDRRKTSGANVLTF.

The chain carries TRBV7-2 and TRBJ2-3; the match to TRBD2 covers 8 bases. This CDR3 has 15 residues. V trimming: 5 bases; J trimming: 5 bases; junction bases outside the gene matches: 9. Germline V gene data show CDR1 as SGHTA and CDR2 as FQGNSA. The CDR3 DNA reads TGTGCCAGCAGCCCATCTAGCGGGTCACGAGATACGCAGTATTTT. Its translation is CASSPSSGSRDTQYF.

The V and J genes are TRBV7-9 and TRBJ2-1, with D tentatively TRBD1 (6 bases). Germline CDR1 and CDR2: SEHNR and FQNEAQ (reference sequence). The V and J ends lost 3 bases and 4 bases respectively, with 13 bases between them. The CDR3 is made up of 15 amino acids. DNA for the CDR3: TGTGCCAGCAGCTTTAAGGACAGAGGTTACAATGAGCAGTTCTTC. Protein: CASSFKDRGYNEQFF.

This sequence joins TRBV29-1 and TRBJ2-3; 7 bases are shared with TRBD2. Germline assignment: CDR1 SQVTM and CDR2 ANQGSEA. CDR3 length: 13 amino acids. Trimming cost V 5 bases and J 2 bases; bases outside gene matches: 4. The DNA of the CDR3 is TGCAGCGTTAGCGGGATACTCACAGATACGCAGTATTTT. This encodes CSVSGILTDTQYF.

The chain employs TRBV2 and TRBJ1-6; D remains unclear. The CDR3 has 16 residues. The V end lost 2 bases, the J end lost 6 bases, and 14 bases lay between the germline ends. The germline gives CDR1 SNHLY, CDR2 FYNNEI. The CDR3 spells CASSERVGTSNSPLHF. The CDR3 bases are TGTGCCAGCAGTGAACGGGTGGGTACGAGTAATTCACCCCTCCACTTT.

The rearrangement uses TRBV12-5 and TRBJ1-2; D not certain. V lost 5 bases and J lost 1, with 2 bases in between. The CDR3 totals 11 residues. Germline CDR1 is LGHNT and CDR2 is FRNRAP. The CDR3 nucleotides read TGTGCTAGTGGTCATAACTATGGCTACACCTTC. This encodes CASGHNYGYTF.